This T cell receptor (beta chain) was identified in a study of beta chain features in type 1 diabetes (dated by TCRdb to between 2017 and 2018). In terms of the full investigation: Mean age, gender distribution, total cell number and subset yield did not differ between patients and healthy donors. A total of approximately 100,000,000 sorted cells were examined across all samples, and the number of cells per subset was strongly correlated with RNA yield. The study compared the TCRB repertoires of sorted circulating CD4+ T cell subsets in recently diagnosed type 1 diabetes patients with those in matched healthy donors. Naive and central memory subsets were obtained from all 30 or so donors, but regulatory and stem cell-like memory subsets were isolated from only 8 patients and roughly eight healthy donors. Study-level results and caveats: The naive, central memory and regulatory TCRB repertoires appeared to resemble one another more closely among patients than among healthy donors. Sequencing cDNA rather than genomic DNA could over-represent highly expressing activated cells, although activation and CD3 levels did not differ between groups. PCR might favor shorter templates, but patient and control samples were amplified and corrected together, so any skew would affect both groups equally. Type 1 diabetes patients showed a moderate but significant shortening of TCRB CDR3 length in all four CD4+ subsets. Only small numbers of individuals were included in the HLA sub-analyses, which left unresolved whether HLA type had any influence on TCRB rearrangement. Fewer insertions and more nucleotide deletions at VDJ recombination sites were observed in patients with type 1 diabetes, implying thymic rearrangement abnormalities.

From each donor, a single peripheral blood sample of about 110 mL on average was drawn into heparinised tubes. A BD FACSAria II and a panel including CD45RO, CCR7, CD25, CD127, CD95 and CD27 were used to sort naive, central memory, regulatory and stem cell-like memory CD4+ T cells. Purity was above 95% for every sorted population. Right away, PBMCs were isolated by Lymphoprep density gradient centrifugation and were stained directly, with no culture step. So that batch effects would be minimized, each experiment stained and sorted samples in pairs, pairing one healthy donor with one patient. Its CDR3 holds 14 amino acids, cysteine through phenylalanine. Only the CDR3 region is kept as DNA, spanning 42 bases read in frame from base 1. As encoded in the germline V gene, CDR1 is SGHTA while CDR2 is FQGNSA. The junction shows trimming of 11 bases on V and 1 base on J, and the gene matches do not reach 6 bases of it.

The table lists this clone with a count of one. No cognate antigen has been identified for it. No much larger clonotype is one base removed from it; base qualities were not supplied. The entire isolated RNA was reverse transcribed using the High Capacity cDNA Reverse Transcription Kit, and thus expressed TCRB transcripts were sequenced. For stem cell-like memory T cell samples, survey-depth immunoSEQ sequencing was used, averaging about 970,000 total reads per sample. Sorted cells were lysed in RLT buffer, and RNA was extracted using DNase-treated RNeasy Micro or Mini kits according to cell number. To prevent cross-contamination, each cell subset was processed individually, whereas patient and healthy donor samples were processed jointly. Using the immunoSEQ multiplex PCR, TCRB sequences were amplified from cDNA into 87-bp fragments spanning the CDR3 region. Sequencing of the amplicons was done on the Illumina HiSeq platform. In the source study's methods: PCR bias was computationally corrected using synthetic template baselines, reads within Hamming distance 2 were collapsed, and singletons that could not be merged were discarded. By aligning reads against IMGT, V, D and J genes, CDR3 length, and insertions or deletions at six rearrangement sites were assigned. Within each subset, clonotype counts were normalized to sorted cell number, after which true diversity and Gini coefficients were computed with the tcR R package. The overlap coefficient, calculated on TCRB nucleotide sequences, was used to quantify repertoire sharing. As stored in TCRdb, this immuneACCESS dataset retains in-frame rearrangements with V and J assigned. A fraction of the clones does not appear; measured against another copy, unresolved V genes explain less than half of the discrepancy, and the remainder lacks a known reason. V and J calls and clone size come straight from that table; D and trimming were deduced from the DNA. The sample includes around 53,000 clones, with about 60% observed a single time. Clones ranked in the top ten supply 0.29% of the sample.

Recombination connected TRBV7-2 to TRBJ2-1; a stretch of 9 junction bases matches TRBD1. This receptor was taken from a woman under 40 with type 1 diabetes. Sequenced sample: stem cell memory CD4+ T cells from blood. The label giving this sample's cell subset or site can be read as: stem cell-like memory CD4+ T cells. The nucleotide sequence reads as follows: TGTGCCGTACCTGGGACAGGGTCCTACAATGAGCAGTTCTTC. Translation gives CAVPGTGSYNEQFF.